A selection of T cell receptor beta chains follows, all from one sample in a study of blood T cell repertoires in COVID-19. TCRdb's table, derived via immunoSEQ multiplex PCR, lists solely in-frame clones and lacks some. Of under 85,000 clones listed, roughly 87% were seen once; the top ten hold about 7.3%. Sequencing was performed on peripheral blood. These receptor sequences come from a man between 65 and 85 years old with acute or convalescent COVID-19. CDR3s include the opening cysteine and the closing phenylalanine or tryptophan. A D gene is named only where the DNA matches it firmly. For some rows the clone size is stated as once, few or many, or as a class when expanded; others skip it.

d_call | clone_size | j_call | v_call | cdr3_aa | cdr3_nt
TRBD1 | . | TRBJ1-5 | TRBV15 | CATSRDRGPVSAIGQPQHF | TGTGCCACCAGCAGAGACAGGGGGCCGGTTTCGGCTATCGGCCAGCCCCAGCATTTT
. | few | TRBJ1-4 | TRBV28 | CASSLSGVGNEKLFF | TGTGCCAGCAGTTTATCCGGGGTCGGCAATGAAAAACTGTTTTTT
. | . | TRBJ2-5 | TRBV4-3 | CASSQGAGETQYF | TGCGCCAGCAGCCAAGGTGCCGGGGAGACCCAGTACTTC
TRBD1 | few | TRBJ2-4 | TRBV27 | CASSLLGQGAGNIQYF | TGTGCCAGCAGTTTACTGGGACAGGGGGCTGGAAACATTCAGTACTTC
. | . | TRBJ2-6 | TRBV12-3/TRBV12-4 | CASSGLGANVLTF | TGTGCCAGCAGTGGGCTTGGGGCCAACGTCCTGACTTTC
. | . | TRBJ1-3 | TRBV19 | CASGTGSGNTIYF | TGTGCCAGCGGAACCGGGTCCGGAAACACCATATATTTT
. | . | TRBJ2-7 | TRBV18 | CASSPRQGSGGEQYF | TGTGCCAGCTCACCAAGACAGGGTTCGGGAGGGGAGCAGTACTTC
. | . | TRBJ2-3 | TRBV7-9 | CASSSTIIPSTDTQYF | TGTGCCAGCAGCTCAACAATCATTCCTAGCACAGATACGCAGTATTTT
. | . | TRBJ2-1 | TRBV6-2/TRBV6-3 | CASSYGGELNEQFF | TGTGCCAGCAGTTACGGTGGGGAGCTCAATGAGCAGTTCTTC
TRBD1 | . | TRBJ1-6 | TRBV19 | CASSTDRGKTYNSPLHF | TGTGCCAGTAGTACGGACAGGGGAAAGACCTATAATTCACCCCTCCACTTT
. | . | TRBJ1-1 | TRBV28 | CASNSFTGMAFF | TGTGCCAGCAACTCTTTTACTGGTATGGCTTTCTTT
. | . | TRBJ2-1 | TRBV5-6 | CASSLAREGGQFF | TGTGCCAGCAGCTTAGCTAGGGAAGGAGGGCAGTTCTTC
TRBD1 | . | TRBJ2-7 | TRBV6-2/TRBV6-3 | CASSRQGGTYEQYF | TGTGCCAGCAGTCGACAGGGGGGAACCTACGAGCAGTACTTC
. | . | TRBJ2-5 | TRBV30 | CAWIRRGTEETQYF | TGTGCCTGGATTAGGAGGGGAACAGAAGAGACCCAGTACTTC
. | . | TRBJ1-2 | TRBV4-1 | CASSQDHQAYGYTF | TGCGCCAGCAGCCAAGATCATCAAGCCTATGGCTACACCTTC
TRBD2 | . | TRBJ2-7 | TRBV2 | CASSRGLAGTYEQYF | TGTGCCAGCAGCCGGGGACTAGCGGGTACCTACGAGCAGTACTTC
TRBD2 | . | TRBJ2-7 | TRBV5-1 | CASSTGTSGAVEQYF | TGCGCCAGCAGCACGGGGACTAGTGGTGCGGTCGAGCAGTACTTC
. | . | TRBJ1-1 | TRBV9 | CASSSPQGVEMNTEAFF | TGTGCCAGCAGCAGCCCACAGGGTGTTGAAATGAACACTGAAGCTTTCTTT
TRBD2 | . | TRBJ2-1 | TRBV7-7 | CASSPGLAGNNEQFF | TGTGCTAGCAGCCCGGGACTAGCGGGCAACAATGAGCAGTTCTTC
. | . | TRBJ2-2 | TRBV10-1 | CASSGLASGELFF | TGCGCCAGCAGTGGTCTAGCCTCCGGGGAGCTGTTTTTT
TRBD2 | . | TRBJ2-2 | TRBV7-2 | CASSVTSGSGELFF | TGTGCCAGCAGCGTGACTAGCGGGTCCGGGGAGCTGTTTTTT
. | . | TRBJ1-2 | TRBV11-2 | CASSIIGTPTSYGYTF | TGTGCCAGCAGTATAATCGGGACTCCCACCTCATATGGCTACACCTTC
TRBD2 | . | TRBJ2-1 | TRBV9 | CASSGLAGGPKNEQFF | TGTGCCAGCAGCGGTCTAGCGGGAGGGCCAAAGAATGAGCAGTTCTTC
TRBD1 | . | TRBJ2-7 | TRBV29-1 | CSVAGGTTSYEQYF | TGCAGCGTTGCAGGGGGTACCACGTCCTACGAGCAGTACTTC
. | once | TRBJ2-2 | TRBV12-3/TRBV12-4 | CASSITNTGELFF | TGTGCCAGCAGTATAACTAACACCGGGGAGCTGTTTTTT
. | . | TRBJ2-2 | TRBV19 | CASSMSTAGTGELFF | TGTGCCAGTAGTATGTCTACAGCGGGCACCGGGGAGCTGTTTTTT
TRBD2 | . | TRBJ2-1 | TRBV6-2/TRBV6-3 | CASSSQTGTSGGRSYNEQFF | TGTGCCAGCAGTTCCCAGACCGGGACTAGCGGGGGGAGATCCTACAATGAGCAGTTCTTC
. | once | TRBJ1-4 | TRBV15 | CATSRDGTGTNEKLFF | TGTGCCACCAGCAGAGATGGAACAGGGACTAATGAAAAACTGTTTTTT
. | . | TRBJ1-4 | TRBV12-3/TRBV12-4 | CASSLRSGEVFF | TGTGCCAGCAGTTTAAGGTCAGGGGAAGTGTTTTTT
. | . | TRBJ1-2 | TRBV5-4 | CASSTGGFGWQGRGYTF | TGTGCCAGCAGCACTGGGGGCTTTGGGTGGCAGGGACGTGGCTACACCTTC
TRBD1 | . | TRBJ2-3 | TRBV6-2/TRBV6-3 | CASSYGDRVRPATDTQYF | TGTGCCAGCAGTTACGGAGACAGGGTCCGGCCAGCCACAGATACGCAGTATTTT
TRBD1 | . | TRBJ1-6 | TRBV7-2 | CASSPRGQENSPLHF | TGTGCCAGCAGCCCCAGGGGACAGGAGAATTCACCCCTCCACTTT
TRBD1 | . | TRBJ2-7 | TRBV7-8 | CASSRTGNEQYF | TGTGCCAGCAGCCGGACAGGGAACGAGCAGTACTTC
. | . | TRBJ1-4 | TRBV5-1 | CASSQTGIPFEKLFF | TGCGCCAGCAGCCAAACAGGGATTCCCTTTGAAAAACTGTTTTTT
. | . | TRBJ1-2 | TRBV18 | CASSPSGQLPTTF | TGTGCCAGCTCACCTTCTGGGCAGCTACCCACCACCTTC
. | . | TRBJ2-7 | TRBV10-3 | CAIRGGGFTYEQYF | TGTGCCATCAGGGGAGGCGGGTTCACCTACGAGCAGTACTTC
. | . | TRBJ1-5 | TRBV27 | CASSLLPRGNQPQHF | TGTGCCAGCAGTTTACTGCCAAGAGGCAATCAGCCCCAGCATTTT
. | . | TRBJ1-1 | TRBV6-5 | CASIRDNSRTEAFF | TGTGCCAGCATACGGGACAACAGCCGAACTGAAGCTTTCTTT
TRBD2 | . | TRBJ2-3 | TRBV5-4 | CASSSGLAGGRTDTQYF | TGTGCCAGCAGCAGCGGACTAGCGGGAGGGCGGACAGATACGCAGTATTTT
TRBD1 | . | TRBJ1-6 | TRBV7-9 | CASSRSTGANSPLHF | TGTGCCAGCAGCCGATCGACAGGGGCCAATTCACCCCTCCACTTT
TRBD2 | . | TRBJ2-2 | TRBV24-1 | CATSDPNSGGAPGELFF | TGTGCCACCAGTGATCCAAATAGCGGGGGGGCACCCGGGGAGCTGTTTTTT
. | . | TRBJ1-3 | TRBV19 | CASSDSQFSGNTIYF | TGTGCCAGTAGTGACTCACAATTCTCTGGAAACACCATATATTTT
. | . | TRBJ2-7 | TRBV24-1 | CATSYKGITYEQYF | TGTGCCACCTCCTACAAGGGGATCACCTACGAGCAGTACTTC
TRBD1 | . | TRBJ1-2 | TRBV3-1/TRBV3-2 | CASSLSGGEGGYTF | TGTGCCAGCAGCCTCTCAGGGGGTGAAGGTGGCTACACCTTC
TRBD1 | . | TRBJ2-6 | TRBV18 | CASSWTGGSSGANVLTF | TGTGCCAGCTCCTGGACAGGGGGGAGCTCTGGGGCCAACGTCCTGACTTTC
. | . | TRBJ2-2 | TRBV15 | CATSKGVAPFSNTGELFF | TGTGCCACCAGCAAGGGAGTAGCACCATTCTCGAACACCGGGGAGCTGTTTTTT